These 25 T cell receptor beta chains were all obtained from the same sample, sequenced in a study of blood T cells in healthy people across ages. Then a second PCR, running about 6 to 12 cycles, was carried out with a sample-barcoded 5' primer and a J-beta primer mix. One entry per CDR3 protein results from TCRdb running MiXCR on the 5' RACE reads. The sample has some 860,000 distinct CDR3 sequences; more than 55% are singletons. Sequenced: blood. These receptor sequences come from a man aged 40-50 years in good health.

This chain uses TRBV28 with TRBJ1-4; unclear D gene. The CDR3 runs to 14 residues. CDR1 is MDHEN and CDR2 is SYDVKM in the germline V gene. With 3 bases removed from V and 4 bases from J, the gap between germline ends came to 9 bases. CDR3 sequence: CASSLSEGNEKLFF. The CDR3 DNA follows: TGTGCCAGCAGTTTGTCAGAGGGTAATGAAAAACTGTTTTTT. Drawing the rest from reference TRBV28 and TRBJ1-4, the complete variable domain is DVKVTQSSRYLVKRTGEKVFLECVQDMDHENMFWYRQDPGLGLRLIYFSYDVKMKEKGDIPEGYSVSREKKERFSLILESASTNQTSMYLCASSLSEGNEKLFFGSGTQLSVL.

The chain employs TRBV7-3 and TRBJ2-2, with D perhaps TRBD2 (6 bases). This CDR3 has 15 amino acids. Germline V gene lookup returns CDR1 SGHTA and CDR2 FQGTGA. V lost 3 bases to trimming and J lost 3 bases, with 11 bases between them. The CDR3: CASSLAGRHTGELFF. The DNA for the CDR3 is TGTGCCAGCAGCTTGGCGGGGAGGCACACCGGGGAGCTGTTTTTT.

CDR3 bases: TGTGCCAGCACAAACAGTTTTGGGGAGTTCTACAATGAGCAGTTCTTC. Amino acid sequence: CASTNSFGEFYNEQFF. The chain has TRBV27 and TRBJ2-1; TRBD2 might be the D (5 bases). Trimming cost V 7 bases and J 3 bases, with 19 bases left between them. This CDR3 contains 16 residues. Germline CDR1 reads MNHEY; CDR2 reads SMNVEV (reference sequence).

The rearrangement uses TRBV27 and TRBJ2-3; D possibly corresponds to TRBD1 (6 bases). The ends were cut back, 6 bases at V and 7 bases at J, with 11 bases in the middle. In germline, CDR1 is MNHEY, CDR2 SMNVEV (reference sequence). The CDR3 totals 12 residues. The CDR3 nucleotides are TGTGCCAGCAGCCAGGGGTATCATACGCAGTATTTT. Translation gives CASSQGYHTQYF.

The V and J genes are TRBV9 and TRBJ2-1; a possible D gene is TRBD2 (6 bases). From germline, CDR1 is SGDLS and CDR2 YYNGEE. The V gene lost 0 bases and the J gene lost 2 bases, with 9 bases spanning the gap. The CDR3 sequence is 15 residues long. CDR3 bases: TGTGCCAGCAGCGTAGACGGCGGGACCTACAATGAGCAGTTCTTC. It codes for CASSVDGGTYNEQFF.

The chain is built from TRBV7-6 and TRBJ2-3, with 9 bases lining up with TRBD2. Germline V gene lookup returns CDR1 SGHVS and CDR2 FNYEAQ. The junction had 6 bases not matched to a gene; V was cut back by 0 bases and J by 2 bases. This CDR3 comprises 17 residues. The CDR3 sequence: CASSLAVAGADTDTQYF. Here the CDR3 DNA reads TGTGCCAGCAGCTTAGCGGTAGCGGGAGCCGACACAGATACGCAGTATTTT.

This clonotype has a handful of counts. The genes are TRBV29-1 and TRBJ2-5; unclear D gene. The CDR3 runs 11 residues. V was shortened by 6 bases and J by 11 bases, with 16 bases between the two germline ends. The V gene's germline CDR1 is SQVTM and CDR2 ANQGSEA. The CDR3 DNA follows: TGCAGCGTCGATGACCCATATGAGCAGTACTTC. This codes for CSVDDPYEQYF. Using reference TRBV29-1 and TRBJ2-5 for the parts outside the CDR3, the full variable domain is SAVISQKPSRDICQRGTSLTIQCQVDSQVTMMFWYRQQPGQSLTLIATANQGSEATYESGFVIDKFPISRPNLTFSTLTVSNMSPEDSSIYLCSVDDPYEQYFGPGTRLLVL.

This sequence joins TRBV10-3 and TRBJ2-3; 11 positions agree with TRBD2. Germline assignment: CDR1 ENHRY and CDR2 SYGVKD. V was pared by 3 bases and J by 4 bases, with 6 bases of the junction left unmatched. The CDR3 is 16 residues long. This CDR3 is CAISDTLAGEADTQYF. As DNA, the CDR3 is TGTGCCATCAGTGATACACTAGCGGGAGAGGCAGATACGCAGTATTTT.

V and J are TRBV27 and TRBJ2-7; TRBD1 might be the D (5 bases). Germline values: CDR1 MNHEY, CDR2 SMNVEV (reference sequence). The CDR3 contains 17 residues. The V gene lost 6 bases and the J gene lost 2 bases, with 23 bases spanning the gap. The CDR3 DNA is TGTGCCAGCAGCGTTCAGGGCGGTGGGTCAATCCCCTACGAGCAGTACTTC. It translates to CASSVQGGGSIPYEQYF.

A few counts support this clonotype. The chain has TRBV12-3 or TRBV12-4 and TRBJ2-5; possible D gene TRBD2, 5 bases. This CDR3 spans 20 amino acids. V lost 4 bases to trimming and J lost 3 bases, with 30 bases between them. The CDR3 here is CASSWKEEDRRRTEKETQYF. The CDR3 DNA sequence: TGTGCCAGCAGTTGGAAGGAAGAGGACCGACGGAGGACCGAGAAAGAGACCCAGTACTTC.

CDR3 in DNA: TGCAGTGCTACTAGAGGGGGACTTCAAGAGACCCAGTACTTC. Residues: CSATRGGLQETQYF. The chain joins TRBV20-1 to TRBJ2-5; D tentatively fits TRBD1 or TRBD2 (6 bases each). The CDR3 totals 14 residues. Trimming shortened V by 4 bases and J by 2 bases, and 14 bases separated the two germline ends. Germline loops: CDR1 DFQATT, CDR2 SNEGSKA (reference sequence).

The chain carries TRBV29-1 and TRBJ2-1; TRBD1 might be the D (6 bases). Germline loops: CDR1 SQVTM, CDR2 ANQGSEA. V lost 7 bases and J lost 0, with 13 bases in between. The CDR3 consists of 14 residues. In nucleotides, the CDR3 is TGCAGCGCTCTGACAGGCAGCTCCTACAATGAGCAGTTCTTC. It codes for CSALTGSSYNEQFF.

This clonotype was recorded a few times. This chain connects TRBV19 to TRBJ1-1, with 7 bases identical to TRBD1. Germline CDR1 and CDR2: LNHDA and SQIVND (reference sequence). The length of the CDR3 is 13 residues. V trimming: 8 bases; J trimming: 5 bases; junction bases outside the gene matches: 8. In DNA, the CDR3 is TGTGCCAGTCGATACACAGGGGAGACTGAAGCTTTCTTT. Its translation: CASRYTGETEAFF.

The rearrangement joins TRBV6-2 or TRBV6-3 to TRBJ2-5; D is ambiguous. The closer fit of TRBJ2-7 to the DNA end suggests the J call may be wrong. This CDR3 contains 11 residues. CDR1 and CDR2 from the germline V gene are MNHEY and SVGEGT. The CDR3 loop is CATQDHYEQYF. CDR3 bases: TGTGCCACCCAGGACCACTACGAGCAGTACTTC.

This clonotype was counted between two and nine times. This rearrangement joins TRBV9 to TRBJ2-5; TRBD2 matches at 8 bases. In germline, CDR1 is SGDLS, CDR2 YYNGEE. CDR3 length equals 16 residues. V was pared by 4 bases and J by 5 bases, with 13 bases of the junction left unmatched. CDR3 bases: TGTGCCAGCAGCCAAGGACTAGCCGACAGAGTGGAGACCCAGTACTTC. Protein sequence: CASSQGLADRVETQYF.

The genes are TRBV5-1 and TRBJ1-4, with D unresolved. The CDR3 sequence is 16 residues long. V lost 3 bases to trimming and J lost 2 bases, with 14 bases between them. Germline loops: CDR1 SGHRS, CDR2 YFSETQ. The CDR3 sequence is CASSSDRIDTNEKLFF. The CDR3 DNA follows: TGCGCCAGCAGCTCGGACCGCATAGATACTAATGAAAAACTGTTTTTT.

J is TRBJ2-3 and V is TRBV28, with 14 bases fitting TRBD2. The CDR3 covers 17 residues. V lost 6 bases and J lost 3; bases outside the gene matches: 8. CDR1 is MDHEN and CDR2 is SYDVKM in the germline V gene. The CDR3 DNA follows: TGTGCCAGCAGCGGGGCGGGACTAGCGGGAGCGACAGATACGCAGTATTTT. As protein: CASSGAGLAGATDTQYF.

This chain uses TRBV5-1 with TRBJ2-5, with D maybe TRBD1 (6 bases). CDR1 is SGHRS and CDR2 is YFSETQ in the germline V gene. The length of the CDR3 is 14 residues. The germline V and J ends were trimmed by 5 bases and 4 bases, with 15 bases remaining between them. CDR3 amino acids: CASRGLLGAETQYF. CDR3 bases: TGCGCCAGCAGAGGCTTGTTGGGGGCAGAGACCCAGTACTTC.

The rearrangement links TRBV27 to TRBJ1-5, with D hard to call. The germline V and J ends were trimmed by 8 bases and 6 bases, with 11 bases remaining between them. Germline CDR1 reads MNHEY; CDR2 reads SMNVEV (reference sequence). The CDR3 has 12 residues. The CDR3 region has the DNA TGTGCCAGCGCGGACCCGGGTCAGCCCCAGCATTTT. Translation: CASADPGQPQHF.

This clonotype was detected a few times. The chain combines TRBV10-3 with TRBJ2-5; D perhaps matches TRBD2 (5 bases). Trimming pared 3 bases from V and 5 bases from J, leaving 10 bases between. The CDR3 spans 13 residues. The germline gives CDR1 ENHRY, CDR2 SYGVKD. For the CDR3, the DNA is TGTGCCATCAGTGAATCGAGGGAGGAGACCCAGTACTTC. Its protein product is CAISESREETQYF.

The chain employs TRBV6-2 or TRBV6-3 and TRBJ2-5, with 7 positions matching TRBD1. Germline V gene data show CDR1 as MNHEY and CDR2 as SVGEGT. CDR3 length equals 15 residues. V shed 7 bases and J 5 bases; nucleotides not matched to a gene: 13. The CDR3 sequence is CASNTRQGGVETQYF. The CDR3 DNA follows: TGTGCCAGCAATACCCGACAGGGCGGAGTGGAGACCCAGTACTTC.

This clonotype turned up a few times. The V gene is TRBV4-2, the J gene TRBJ2-1, with D perhaps TRBD1 or TRBD2 (5 bases each). The CDR3 extends over 17 amino acids. In germline, CDR1 is LGHNA, CDR2 YNFKEQ. V was clipped by 0 bases and J by 0 bases, with 12 bases between them. The CDR3 sequence is CASSQDSWGSSYNEQFF. The CDR3 DNA is TGTGCCAGCAGCCAAGATTCATGGGGGAGCTCCTACAATGAGCAGTTCTTC.

A note on this clonotype: This likely reflects a read error, since a far larger clone is one base away. The rearrangement uses TRBV12-3 or TRBV12-4 and TRBJ2-7; D gene uncertain. The CDR3 is 12 residues long. Here the CDR3 DNA reads TGTGCCAGCAGTTTATCTGGGTACGGGCAGTACTTC. Amino acid sequence: CASSLSGYGQYF.

J is TRBJ1-2 and V is TRBV7-8; D possibly corresponds to TRBD1 (6 bases). CDR3 size: 14 residues. Germline V lookup: CDR1 SGHVS, CDR2 FQNEAQ. V was pared by 0 bases and J by 6 bases, with 11 bases between. CDR3 DNA: TGTGCCAGCAGCTTAGCACAGGGTAATAATGGCTACACCTTC. Amino acid sequence: CASSLAQGNNGYTF. Supplemented by reference TRBV7-8 and TRBJ1-2, the full variable domain reads GAGVSQSPRYKVAKRGQDVALRCDPISGHVSLFWYQQALGQGPEFLTYFQNEAQLDKSGLPSDRFFAERPEGSVSTLKIQRTQQEDSAVYLCASSLAQGNNGYTFGSGTRLTVV.

This clonotype was counted only a few times. The chain recombines TRBV29-1 with TRBJ2-1, with a possible D match to TRBD1 (6 bases). Trimming took 1 base from V and 6 from J, leaving 7 bases between them. Germline CDR1 is SQVTM and CDR2 is ANQGSEA. The CDR3 has 12 residues. CDR3 coding DNA: TGCAGCGTTGAAGGCAGGGGCAATGAGCAGTTCTTC. Protein: CSVEGRGNEQFF.